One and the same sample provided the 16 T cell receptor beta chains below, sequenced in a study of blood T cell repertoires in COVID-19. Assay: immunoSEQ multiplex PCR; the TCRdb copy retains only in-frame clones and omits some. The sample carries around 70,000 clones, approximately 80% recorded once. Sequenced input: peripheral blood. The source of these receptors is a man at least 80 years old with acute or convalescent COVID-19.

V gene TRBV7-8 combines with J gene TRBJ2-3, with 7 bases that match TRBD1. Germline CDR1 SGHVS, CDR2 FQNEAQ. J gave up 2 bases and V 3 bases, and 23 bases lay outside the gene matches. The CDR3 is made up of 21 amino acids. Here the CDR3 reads CASSFAHPGQPLDNPTDTQYF. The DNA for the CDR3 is TGTGCCAGCAGCTTCGCGCATCCGGGACAGCCACTTGACAACCCCACAGATACGCAGTATTTT.

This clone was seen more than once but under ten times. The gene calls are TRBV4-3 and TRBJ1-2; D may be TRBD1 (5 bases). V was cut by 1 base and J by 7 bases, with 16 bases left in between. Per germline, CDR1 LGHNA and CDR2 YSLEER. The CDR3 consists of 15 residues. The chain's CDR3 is CASSQASNRLSGYTF. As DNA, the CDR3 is TGCGCCAGCAGCCAAGCTAGTAACAGGCTCTCTGGCTACACCTTC.

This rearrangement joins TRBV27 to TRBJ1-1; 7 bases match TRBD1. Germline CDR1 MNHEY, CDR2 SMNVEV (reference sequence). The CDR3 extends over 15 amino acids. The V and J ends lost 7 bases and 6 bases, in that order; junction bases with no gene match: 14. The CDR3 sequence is CASTPGRGGSAEAFF. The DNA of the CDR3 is TGTGCCAGCACTCCCGGCCGAGGGGGCAGCGCTGAAGCTTTCTTT.

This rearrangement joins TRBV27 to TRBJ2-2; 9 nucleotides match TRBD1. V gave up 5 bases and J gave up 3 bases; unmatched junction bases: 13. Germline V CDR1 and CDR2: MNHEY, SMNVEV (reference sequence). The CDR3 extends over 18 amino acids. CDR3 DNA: TGTGCCAGCAGTCTCCAGATCGGGACAGGGTCGGACACCGGGGAGCTGTTTTTT. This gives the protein CASSLQIGTGSDTGELFF.

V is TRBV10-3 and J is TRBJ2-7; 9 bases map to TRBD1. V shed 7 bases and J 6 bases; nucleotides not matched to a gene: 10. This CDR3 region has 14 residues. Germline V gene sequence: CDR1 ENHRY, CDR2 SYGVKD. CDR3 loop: CAIMEGQGGAEQYF. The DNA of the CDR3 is TGTGCCATCATGGAGGGACAGGGTGGGGCCGAGCAGTACTTC.

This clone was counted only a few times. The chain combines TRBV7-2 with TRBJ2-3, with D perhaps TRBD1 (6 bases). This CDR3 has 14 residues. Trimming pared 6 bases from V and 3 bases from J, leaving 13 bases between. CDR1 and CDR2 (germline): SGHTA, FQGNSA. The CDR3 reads CASRAGRGTDTQYF. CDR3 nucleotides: TGTGCCAGCAGGGCTGGCAGGGGTACAGATACGCAGTATTTT.

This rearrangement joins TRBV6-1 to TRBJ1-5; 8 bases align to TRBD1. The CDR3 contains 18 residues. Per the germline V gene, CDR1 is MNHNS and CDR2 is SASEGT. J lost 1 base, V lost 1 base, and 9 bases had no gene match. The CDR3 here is CASSEDVAGGASNQPQHF. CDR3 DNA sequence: TGTGCCAGCAGTGAAGACGTGGCAGGGGGCGCGAGCAATCAGCCCCAGCATTTT.

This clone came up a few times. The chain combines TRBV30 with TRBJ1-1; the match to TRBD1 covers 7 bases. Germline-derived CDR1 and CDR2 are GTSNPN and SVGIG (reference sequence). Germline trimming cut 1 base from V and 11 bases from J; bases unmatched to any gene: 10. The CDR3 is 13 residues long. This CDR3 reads CAWSGGQILAAFF. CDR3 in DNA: TGTGCCTGGAGTGGGGGACAGATCTTGGCCGCTTTCTTT.

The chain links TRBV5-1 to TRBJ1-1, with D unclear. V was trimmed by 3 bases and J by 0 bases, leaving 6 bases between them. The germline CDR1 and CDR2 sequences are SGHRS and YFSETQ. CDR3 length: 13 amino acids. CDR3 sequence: CASSSSMNTEAFF. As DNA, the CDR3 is TGCGCCAGCAGCTCGAGCATGAACACTGAAGCTTTCTTT.

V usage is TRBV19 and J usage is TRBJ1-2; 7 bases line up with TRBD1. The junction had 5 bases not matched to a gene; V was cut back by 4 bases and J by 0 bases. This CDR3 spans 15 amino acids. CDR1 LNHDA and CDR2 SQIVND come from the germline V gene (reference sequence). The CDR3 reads CASSTPGTANYGYTF. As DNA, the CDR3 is TGTGCCAGTAGTACCCCCGGGACAGCTAACTATGGCTACACCTTC.

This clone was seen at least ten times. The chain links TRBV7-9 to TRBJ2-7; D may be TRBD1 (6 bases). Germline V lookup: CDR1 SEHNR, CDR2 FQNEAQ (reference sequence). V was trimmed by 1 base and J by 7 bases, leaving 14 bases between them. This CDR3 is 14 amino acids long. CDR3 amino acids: CASSLVATGREQYF. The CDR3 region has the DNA TGTGCCAGCAGCTTAGTGGCTACAGGGCGAGAGCAGTACTTC. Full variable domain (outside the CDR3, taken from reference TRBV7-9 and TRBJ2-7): DTGVSQNPRHKITKRGQNVTFRCDPISEHNRLYWYRQTLGQGPEFLTYFQNEAQLEKSRLLSDRFSAERPKGSFSTLEIQRTEQGDSAMYLCASSLVATGREQYFGPGTRLTVT.

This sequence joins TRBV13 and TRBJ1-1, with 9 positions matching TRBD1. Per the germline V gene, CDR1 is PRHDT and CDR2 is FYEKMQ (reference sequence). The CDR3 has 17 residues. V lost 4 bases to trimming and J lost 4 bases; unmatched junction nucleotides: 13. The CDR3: CASSSSPGTGSGTEAFF. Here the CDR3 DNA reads TGTGCCAGCAGCTCAAGTCCCGGGACAGGGTCGGGCACTGAAGCTTTCTTT.

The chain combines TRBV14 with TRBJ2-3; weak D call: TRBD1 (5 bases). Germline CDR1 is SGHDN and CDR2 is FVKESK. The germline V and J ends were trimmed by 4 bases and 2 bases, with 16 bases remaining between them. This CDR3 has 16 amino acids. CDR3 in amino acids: CASSPKPQVITDTQYF. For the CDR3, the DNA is TGTGCCAGCAGCCCGAAACCACAGGTCATCACAGATACGCAGTATTTT.

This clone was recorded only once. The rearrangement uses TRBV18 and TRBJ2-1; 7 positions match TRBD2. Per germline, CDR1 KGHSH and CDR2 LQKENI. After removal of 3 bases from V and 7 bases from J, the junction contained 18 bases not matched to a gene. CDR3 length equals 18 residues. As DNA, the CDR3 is TGTGCCAGCTCACCCCGGGAGGTGGCGGGAGTTGGTTATAATGAGCAGTTCTTC. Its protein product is CASSPREVAGVGYNEQFF.

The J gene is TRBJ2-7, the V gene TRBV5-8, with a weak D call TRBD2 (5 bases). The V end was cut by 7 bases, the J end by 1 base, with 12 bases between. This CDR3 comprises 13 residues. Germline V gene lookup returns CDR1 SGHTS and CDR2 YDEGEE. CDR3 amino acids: CASERSGSYEQYF. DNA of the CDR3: TGTGCCAGCGAAAGGAGCGGTTCCTACGAGCAGTACTTC.

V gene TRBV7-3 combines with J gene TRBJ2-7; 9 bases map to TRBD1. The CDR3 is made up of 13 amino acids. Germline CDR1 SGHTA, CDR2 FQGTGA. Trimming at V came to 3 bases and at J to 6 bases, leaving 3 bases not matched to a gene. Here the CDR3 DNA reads TGTGCCAGCAGCTTCCAGGACAGGGGCGAGCAGTACTTC. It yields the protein CASSFQDRGEQYF.